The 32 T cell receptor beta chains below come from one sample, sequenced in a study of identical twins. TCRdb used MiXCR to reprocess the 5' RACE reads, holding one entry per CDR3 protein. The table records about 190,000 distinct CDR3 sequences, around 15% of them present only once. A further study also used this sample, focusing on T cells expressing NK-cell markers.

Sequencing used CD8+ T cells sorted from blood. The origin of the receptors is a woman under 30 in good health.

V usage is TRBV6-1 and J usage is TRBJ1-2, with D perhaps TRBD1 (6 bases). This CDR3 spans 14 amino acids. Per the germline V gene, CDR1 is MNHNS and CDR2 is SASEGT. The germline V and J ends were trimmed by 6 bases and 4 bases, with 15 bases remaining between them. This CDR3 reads CASRDPGTTYGYTF. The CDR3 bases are TGTGCCAGCAGAGACCCCGGGACAACCTATGGCTACACCTTC.

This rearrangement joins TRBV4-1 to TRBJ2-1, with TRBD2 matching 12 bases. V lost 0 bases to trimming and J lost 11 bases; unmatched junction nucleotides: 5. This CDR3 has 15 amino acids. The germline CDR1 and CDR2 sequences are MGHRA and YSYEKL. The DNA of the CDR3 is TGCGCCAGCAGCCAAGATTCCGGACTAGCGGGGAAGCAGTTCTTC. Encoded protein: CASSQDSGLAGKQFF.

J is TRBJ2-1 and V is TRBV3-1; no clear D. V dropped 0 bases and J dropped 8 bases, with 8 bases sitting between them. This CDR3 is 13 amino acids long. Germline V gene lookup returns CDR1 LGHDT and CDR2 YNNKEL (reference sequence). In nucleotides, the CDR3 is TGTGCCAGCAGCCAAGATACGCACGATGAGCAGTTCTTC. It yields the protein CASSQDTHDEQFF.

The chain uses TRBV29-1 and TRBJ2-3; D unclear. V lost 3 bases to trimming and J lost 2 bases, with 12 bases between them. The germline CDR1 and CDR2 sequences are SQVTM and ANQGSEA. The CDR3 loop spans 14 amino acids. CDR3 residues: CSVDRGTYTDTQYF. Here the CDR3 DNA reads TGCAGCGTTGATCGTGGCACTTACACAGATACGCAGTATTTT.

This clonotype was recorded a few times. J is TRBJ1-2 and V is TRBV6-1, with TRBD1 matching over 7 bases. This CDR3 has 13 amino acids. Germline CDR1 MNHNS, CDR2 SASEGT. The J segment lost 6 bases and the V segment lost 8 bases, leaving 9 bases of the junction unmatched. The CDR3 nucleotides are TGTGCCAGCGGGACTAGGGGGCTGGATGGCTACACCTTC. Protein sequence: CASGTRGLDGYTF.

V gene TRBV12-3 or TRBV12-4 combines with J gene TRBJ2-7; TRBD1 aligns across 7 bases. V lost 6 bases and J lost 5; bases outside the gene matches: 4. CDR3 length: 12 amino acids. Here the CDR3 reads CASSDRVHEQYF. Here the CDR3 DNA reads TGTGCCAGCAGCGACAGGGTACACGAGCAGTACTTC.

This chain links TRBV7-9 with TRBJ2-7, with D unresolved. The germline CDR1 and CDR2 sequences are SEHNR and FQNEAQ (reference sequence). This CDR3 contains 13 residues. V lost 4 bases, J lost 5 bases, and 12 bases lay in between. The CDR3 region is CASSSQESDEQYF. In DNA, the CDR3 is TGTGCCAGCAGCTCCCAGGAGTCAGACGAGCAGTACTTC.

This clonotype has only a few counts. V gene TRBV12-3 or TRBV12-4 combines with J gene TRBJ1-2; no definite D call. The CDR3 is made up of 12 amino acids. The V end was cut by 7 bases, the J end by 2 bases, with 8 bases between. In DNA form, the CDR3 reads TGTGCCAGCACCCTAAAGAACTATGGCTACACCTTC. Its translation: CASTLKNYGYTF.

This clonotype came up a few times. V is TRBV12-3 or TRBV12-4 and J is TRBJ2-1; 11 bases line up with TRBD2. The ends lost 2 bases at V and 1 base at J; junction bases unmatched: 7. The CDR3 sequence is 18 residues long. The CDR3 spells CASSLTSGSGNSYNEQFF. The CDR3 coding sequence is TGTGCCAGCAGTTTAACTAGCGGGAGTGGAAATTCCTACAATGAGCAGTTCTTC.

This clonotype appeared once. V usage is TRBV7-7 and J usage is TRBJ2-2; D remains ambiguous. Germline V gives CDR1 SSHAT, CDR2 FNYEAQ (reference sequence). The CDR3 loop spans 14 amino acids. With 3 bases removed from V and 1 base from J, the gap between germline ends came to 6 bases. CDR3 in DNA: TGTGCCAGCAGCTTGATTGAGAACACCGGGGAGCTGTTTTTT. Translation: CASSLIENTGELFF.

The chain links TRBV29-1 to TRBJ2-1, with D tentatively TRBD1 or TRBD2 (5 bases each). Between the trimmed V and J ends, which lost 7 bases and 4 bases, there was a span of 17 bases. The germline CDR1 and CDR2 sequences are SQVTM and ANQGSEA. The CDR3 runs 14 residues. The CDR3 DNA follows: TGCAGCGCTCCGGGACGCCTGAAGTACAATGAGCAGTTCTTC. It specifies CSAPGRLKYNEQFF.

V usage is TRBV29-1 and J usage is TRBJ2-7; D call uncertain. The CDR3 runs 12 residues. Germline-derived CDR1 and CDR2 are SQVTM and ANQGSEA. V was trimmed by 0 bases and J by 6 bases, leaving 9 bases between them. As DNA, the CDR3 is TGCAGCGTTGAAGAAAATCGGGCCGAGCAGTACTTC. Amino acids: CSVEENRAEQYF.

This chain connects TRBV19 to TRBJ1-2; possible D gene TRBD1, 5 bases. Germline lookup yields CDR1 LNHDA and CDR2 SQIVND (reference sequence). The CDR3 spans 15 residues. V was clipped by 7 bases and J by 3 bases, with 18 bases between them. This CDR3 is CASMDGLGEDYGYTF. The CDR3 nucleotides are TGTGCCAGTATGGATGGATTGGGGGAAGACTATGGCTACACCTTC. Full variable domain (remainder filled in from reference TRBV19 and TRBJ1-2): DGGITQSPKYLFRKEGQNVTLSCEQNLNHDAMYWYRQDPGQGLRLIYYSQIVNDFQKGDIAEGYSVSREKKESFPLTVTSAQKNPTAFYLCASMDGLGEDYGYTFGSGTRLTVV.

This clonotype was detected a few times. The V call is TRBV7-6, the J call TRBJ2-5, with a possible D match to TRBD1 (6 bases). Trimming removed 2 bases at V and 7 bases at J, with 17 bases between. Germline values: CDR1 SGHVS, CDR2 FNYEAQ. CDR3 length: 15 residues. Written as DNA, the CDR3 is TGTGCCAGCAGCTTAAGTAGTCTAGGGGGTTTGACCCAGTACTTC. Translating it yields CASSLSSLGGLTQYF.

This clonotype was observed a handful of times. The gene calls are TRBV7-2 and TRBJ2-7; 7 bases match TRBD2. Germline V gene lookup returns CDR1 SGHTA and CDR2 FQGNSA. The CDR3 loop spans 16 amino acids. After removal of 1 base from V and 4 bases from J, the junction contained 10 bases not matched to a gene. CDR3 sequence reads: CASSLVDGGGVYEQYF. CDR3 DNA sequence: TGTGCCAGCAGCTTAGTAGATGGCGGGGGTGTTTACGAGCAGTACTTC. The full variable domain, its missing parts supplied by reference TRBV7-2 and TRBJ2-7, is GAGVSQSPSNKVTEKGKDVELRCDPISGHTALYWYRQSLGQGLEFLIYFQGNSAPDKSGLPSDRFSAERTGGSVSTLTIQRTQQEDSAVYLCASSLVDGGGVYEQYFGPGTRLTVT.

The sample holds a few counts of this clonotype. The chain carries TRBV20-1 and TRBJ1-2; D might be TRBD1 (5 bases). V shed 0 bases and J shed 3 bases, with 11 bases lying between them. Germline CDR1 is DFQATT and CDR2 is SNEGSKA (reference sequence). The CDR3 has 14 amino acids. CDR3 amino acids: CSARDFRDHYGYTF. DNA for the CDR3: TGCAGTGCTAGAGATTTCCGGGACCACTATGGCTACACCTTC.

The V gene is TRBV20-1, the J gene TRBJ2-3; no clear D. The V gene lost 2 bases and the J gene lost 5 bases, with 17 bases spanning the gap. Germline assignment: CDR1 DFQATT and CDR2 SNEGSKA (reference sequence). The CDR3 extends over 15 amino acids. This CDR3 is CSARIVYAWGDTQYF. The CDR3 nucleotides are TGCAGTGCTAGAATCGTCTATGCCTGGGGAGATACGCAGTATTTT.

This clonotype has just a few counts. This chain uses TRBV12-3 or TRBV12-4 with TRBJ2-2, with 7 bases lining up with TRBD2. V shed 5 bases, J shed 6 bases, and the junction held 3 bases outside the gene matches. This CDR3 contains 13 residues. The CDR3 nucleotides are TGTGCCAGCAGTCCTGGACTAGCCGGGGAGCTGTTTTTT. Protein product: CASSPGLAGELFF.

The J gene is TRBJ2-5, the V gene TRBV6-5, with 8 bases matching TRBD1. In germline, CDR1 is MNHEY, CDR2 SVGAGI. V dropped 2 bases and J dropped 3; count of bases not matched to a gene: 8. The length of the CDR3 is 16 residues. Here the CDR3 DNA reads TGTGCCAGCAGTTACGCCGACAGGGGAGGAGAAGAGACCCAGTACTTC. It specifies CASSYADRGGEETQYF.

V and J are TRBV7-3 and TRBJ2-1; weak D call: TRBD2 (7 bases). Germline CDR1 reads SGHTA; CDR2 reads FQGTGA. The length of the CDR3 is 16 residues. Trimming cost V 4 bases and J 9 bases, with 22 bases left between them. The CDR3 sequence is CASSWSSGGGQLEQFF. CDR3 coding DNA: TGTGCCAGCAGCTGGAGTAGCGGCGGGGGCCAGCTTGAGCAGTTCTTC.

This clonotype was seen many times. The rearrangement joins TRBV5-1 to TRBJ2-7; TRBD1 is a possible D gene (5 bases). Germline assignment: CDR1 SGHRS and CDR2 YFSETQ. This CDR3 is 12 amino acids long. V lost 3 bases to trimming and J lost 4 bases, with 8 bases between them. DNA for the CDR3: TGCGCCAGCAGCTCGACAGTTTACGAGCAGTACTTC. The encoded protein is CASSSTVYEQYF. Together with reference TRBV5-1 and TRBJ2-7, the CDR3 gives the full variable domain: KAGVTQTPRYLIKTRGQQVTLSCSPISGHRSVSWYQQTPGQGLQFLFEYFSETQRNKGNFPGRFSGRQFSNSRSEMNVSTLELGDSALYLCASSSTVYEQYFGPGTRLTVT.

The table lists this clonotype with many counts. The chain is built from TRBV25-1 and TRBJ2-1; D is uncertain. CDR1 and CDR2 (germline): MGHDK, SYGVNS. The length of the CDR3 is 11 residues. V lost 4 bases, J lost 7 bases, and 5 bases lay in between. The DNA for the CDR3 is TGTGCCAGCAGTGGATCGAATGAGCAGTTCTTC. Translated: CASSGSNEQFF.

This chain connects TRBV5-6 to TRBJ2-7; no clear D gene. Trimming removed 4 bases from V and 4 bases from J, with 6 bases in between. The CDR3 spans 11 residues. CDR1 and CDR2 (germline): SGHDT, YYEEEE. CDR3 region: CASSNVYEQYF. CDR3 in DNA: TGTGCCAGCAGCAATGTTTACGAGCAGTACTTC.

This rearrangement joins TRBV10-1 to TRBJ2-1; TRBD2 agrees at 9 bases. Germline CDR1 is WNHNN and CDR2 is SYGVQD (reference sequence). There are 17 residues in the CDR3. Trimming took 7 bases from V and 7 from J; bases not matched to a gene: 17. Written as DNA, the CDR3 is TGCGCCAGCACCCCTGCGGGTGGAGTAGCGGGAGTGAATGAGCAGTTCTTC. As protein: CASTPAGGVAGVNEQFF.

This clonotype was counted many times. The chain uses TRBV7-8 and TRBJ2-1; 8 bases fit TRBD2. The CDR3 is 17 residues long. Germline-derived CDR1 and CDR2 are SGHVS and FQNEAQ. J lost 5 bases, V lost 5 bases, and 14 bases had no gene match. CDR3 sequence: CASSLRFGGDVDNEQFF. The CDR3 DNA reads TGTGCCAGCAGCCTGAGGTTCGGGGGGGACGTAGACAATGAGCAGTTCTTC.

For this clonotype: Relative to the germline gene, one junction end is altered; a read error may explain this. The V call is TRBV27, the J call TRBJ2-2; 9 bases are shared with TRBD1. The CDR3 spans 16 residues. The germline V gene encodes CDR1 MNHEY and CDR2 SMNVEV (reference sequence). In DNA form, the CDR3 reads TGTGCCAACAGCTACATCGGGACAGGGAACGCCGGGGAGCTGTTTTTT. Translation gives CANSYIGTGNAGELFF.

The CDR3 coding sequence is TGTGCCAGCAGCGTAGTCGGGGAGGTTGGGGCCAACGTCCTGACTTTC. It encodes CASSVVGEVGANVLTF. The chain carries TRBV9 and TRBJ2-6, with a possible D match to TRBD2 (6 bases). Germline V CDR1 and CDR2: SGDLS, YYNGEE. There are 16 residues in the CDR3. Trimming left V 0 bases short and J 3 bases short, with 10 bases between.

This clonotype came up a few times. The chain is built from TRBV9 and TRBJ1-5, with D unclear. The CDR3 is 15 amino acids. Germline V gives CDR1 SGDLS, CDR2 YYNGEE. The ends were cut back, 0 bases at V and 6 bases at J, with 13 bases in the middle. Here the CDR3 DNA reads TGTGCCAGCAGCGTAGACGGAGATGATACTCAGCCCCAGCATTTT. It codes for CASSVDGDDTQPQHF.

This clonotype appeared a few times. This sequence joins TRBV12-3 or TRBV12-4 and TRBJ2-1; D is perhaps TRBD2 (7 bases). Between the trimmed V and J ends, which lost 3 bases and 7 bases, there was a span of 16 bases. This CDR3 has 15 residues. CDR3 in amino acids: CASSLRGGAGNEQFF. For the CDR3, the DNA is TGTGCCAGCAGTTTGAGGGGGGGGGCCGGGAATGAGCAGTTCTTC.

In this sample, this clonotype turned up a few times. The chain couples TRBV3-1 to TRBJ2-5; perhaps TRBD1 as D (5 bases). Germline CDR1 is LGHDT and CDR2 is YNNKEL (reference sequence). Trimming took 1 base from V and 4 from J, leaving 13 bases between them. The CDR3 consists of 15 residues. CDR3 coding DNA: TGTGCCAGCAGCCAAGTTGACAGCGTGGGAGAGACCCAGTACTTC. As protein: CASSQVDSVGETQYF.

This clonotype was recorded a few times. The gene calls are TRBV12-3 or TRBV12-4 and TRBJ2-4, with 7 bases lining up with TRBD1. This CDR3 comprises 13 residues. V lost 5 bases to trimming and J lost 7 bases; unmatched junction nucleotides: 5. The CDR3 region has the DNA TGTGCCAGCAGTCTAGGGGGCAAGAACATTCAGTACTTC. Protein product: CASSLGGKNIQYF.

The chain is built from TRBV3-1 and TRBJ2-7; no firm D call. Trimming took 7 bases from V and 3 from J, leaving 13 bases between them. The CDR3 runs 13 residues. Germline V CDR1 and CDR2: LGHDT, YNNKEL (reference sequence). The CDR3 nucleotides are TGTGCCAGCACCTCTGATGGGAACTACGAGCAGTACTTC. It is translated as CASTSDGNYEQYF.